This T cell receptor (beta chain) was identified in a study of beta chain features in type 1 diabetes (dated by TCRdb to 2016 to 2018). In the study overall: No differences in mean age, gender distribution, total cell number or subset yield were found between patients and healthy donors. A total of 90 million to 130 million sorted cells were examined across all samples, and a strong correlation was observed between cell number per subset and RNA yield. In the study, recently diagnosed type 1 diabetes patients and matched healthy donors were compared on the TCRB repertoires of their sorted circulating CD4+ T cell subsets. Naive and central memory subsets were obtained from all 30 or so donors, but regulatory and stem cell-like memory subsets were isolated from only 8 patients and 8 healthy donors.

All of the isolated RNA was reverse transcribed with the High Capacity cDNA Reverse Transcription Kit, so expressed TCRB transcripts were sequenced. Naive, central memory and regulatory T cell samples underwent deep immunoSEQ sequencing, averaging approximately 3.3 million total reads per sample. After sorted cells were lysed in RLT buffer, RNA was extracted with DNase-treated RNeasy Micro or Mini kits, with the choice depending on cell number. To prevent cross-contamination, each cell subset was processed individually, whereas patient and healthy donor samples were processed jointly. The immunoSEQ multiplex PCR was used to amplify TCRB sequences from cDNA, generating 87-bp fragments that spanned the CDR3 region. Sequencing of the amplicons was performed on the Illumina HiSeq platform. As for the authors' bioinformatics: PCR bias was corrected computationally using synthetic template baselines, and reads within Hamming distance 2 were collapsed, with unmergeable singletons discarded. Reads were aligned against IMGT so that V, D and J genes, CDR3 length and insertions or deletions at six rearrangement sites could be assigned. Within each subset, clonotype counts were normalized to sorted cell number, after which true diversity and Gini coefficients were computed with the tcR R package. Repertoire sharing was quantified using the overlap coefficient calculated on TCRB nucleotide sequences. Out-of-frame TCRB sequences from naive cells were analyzed as a proxy for the pre-selection repertoire. Entries here come from immuneACCESS through TCRdb and include only in-frame sequences with V and J called. Some clones fail to appear in such tables; in the studies checked, an unresolved V gene covers under half of the shortfall, and the cause of the remainder is unknown. The V and J calls and the clone size are those of that table, but D and trimming were determined from the DNA. This sample has 600,000 to 700,000 clones in its table, and roughly an eighth of those were observed once. The ten largest clones represent approximately 0.11% of the sample.

From each donor, a single peripheral blood sample of roughly 0.11 L on average was drawn into heparinised tubes. Naive, central memory, regulatory and stem cell-like memory CD4+ T cells were sorted on a BD FACSAria II using a panel including CD45RO, CCR7, CD25, CD127, CD95 and CD27. Every sorted population had a purity above 95%. PBMCs were isolated right away by Lymphoprep density gradient centrifugation and were stained directly, without culture. So that batch effects would be minimized, each experiment stained and sorted samples in pairs, pairing one healthy donor with one patient. This clone has just a few counts. The antigen it recognizes is unknown. Base qualities are not at hand, and no much larger clone is one base apart. Trimming takes 4 bases off V and 0 bases off J; junction bases not matched to a gene: 4. As encoded in the germline V gene, CDR1 is MNHEY while CDR2 is SVGAGI. Reading from cysteine to phenylalanine, the CDR3 counts 16 amino acids. Only the CDR3 part of the read is kept: 48 bases, read in frame from the first base.

General findings and caveats noted by the study authors: At VDJ recombination sites, type 1 diabetes patients had fewer insertions and more deleted nucleotides, which implies abnormalities in thymic rearrangement. In all four CD4+ subsets, TCRB CDR3 length was moderately but significantly shorter in type 1 diabetes patients. PCR might favor shorter templates, but patient and control samples were amplified and corrected together, so any skew would affect both groups equally. Because cDNA was sequenced instead of genomic DNA, activated cells with high expression could be over-represented, although the groups did not differ in activation or CD3 levels. Naive, central memory and regulatory TCRB repertoires appeared to be more alike among patients than among healthy donors. Because the HLA sub-analyses included only small numbers of individuals, any influence of HLA type on TCRB rearrangement was left unresolved.

The sequencing sample was made of naive CD4+ T cells from blood. Interpreted using the paper, the cell subset or site label stands for: true naive CD4+ T cells. The TCR originated in a man between 25 and 39 years old with type 1 diabetes. Rearrangement joined TRBV6-5 to TRBJ2-4, with 9 bases aligning to TRBD1. The nucleotide sequence reads TGTGCCAGCAGTTTGGACAGGGGACTAGCCAAAAACATTCAGTACTTC. Its protein product is CASSLDRGLAKNIQYF.